This T cell receptor (beta chain) is from a study of T cell changes during pregnancy in multiple sclerosis. V gave up 0 bases and J gave up 3 bases, with 24 bases separating them. From germline, CDR1 is SGDLS and CDR2 YYNGEE. The CDR3 sequence is 19 residues long. This table comes from immunoSEQ multiplex PCR, and its TCRdb copy is limited to in-frame clones, with some not included. In the table there are nearly 110,000 clones, just under 95% of which are singletons. This receptor was taken from a female donor in good health, enrolled as a control in a pregnancy study. The genes are TRBV9 and TRBJ1-1; D may be TRBD1 (5 bases). This material consisted of peripheral blood, taken in the third trimester of pregnancy. The CDR3, as DNA: TGTGCCAGCAGCGTAGGAGCTCAGGGTGGTGGCCGCCGGGACACTGAAGCTTTCTTT. It translates to CASSVGAQGGGRRDTEAFF.